This T cell receptor beta chain comes out of a study of blood T cell repertoires in COVID-19. About the research overall: The origin of the acute and convalescent COVID-19 samples was the United States, Italy and Spain.

In assigning cohorts, the study relied on participant-reported clinical history. Symptom resolution, clearance, or two negative PCRs marked donors in Cohort 3 as recovered. As originally analysed: From reference gene primer amplification, estimates of nucleated cell counts were derived. The method was immunoSEQ multiplex PCR; TCRdb's version includes in-frame clones alone and lacks a portion of them. D and trimming come from the DNA, and the V and J calls and clone size come from that table. The sample records about 270,000 clones, less than 90% being singletons. Sequencing was performed on PBMCs or T cells enriched from blood (not recorded which). The TCR was taken from a woman aged 50 to 60 who had recovered from COVID-19.

The CDR3, as DNA: TGTGCCAGCAGCCCGGACCTTGGGGCGGGGGCCAAAAACATTCAGTACTTC. Translating gives CASSPDLGAGAKNIQYF. This chain uses TRBV7-9 with TRBJ2-4, with D maybe TRBD2 (6 bases). CDR3 size: 17 residues. Germline-derived CDR1 and CDR2 are SEHNR and FQNEAQ (reference sequence). Trimming removed 5 bases at V and 1 base at J, with 18 bases between. The full variable domain, completed using reference TRBV7-9 and TRBJ2-4, is DTGVSQNPRHKITKRGQNVTFRCDPISEHNRLYWYRQTLGQGPEFLTYFQNEAQLEKSRLLSDRFSAERPKGSFSTLEIQRTEQGDSAMYLCASSPDLGAGAKNIQYFGAGTRLSVL.